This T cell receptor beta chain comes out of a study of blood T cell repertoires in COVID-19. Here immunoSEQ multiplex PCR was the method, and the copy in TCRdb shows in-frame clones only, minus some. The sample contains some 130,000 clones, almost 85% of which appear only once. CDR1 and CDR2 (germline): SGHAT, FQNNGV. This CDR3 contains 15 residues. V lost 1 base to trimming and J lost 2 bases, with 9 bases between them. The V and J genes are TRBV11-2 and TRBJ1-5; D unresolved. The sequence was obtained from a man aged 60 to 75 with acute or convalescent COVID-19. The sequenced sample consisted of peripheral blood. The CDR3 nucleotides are TGTGCCAGCAGCTTAGGGGAGGGTGGCAATCAGCCCCAGCATTTT. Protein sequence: CASSLGEGGNQPQHF. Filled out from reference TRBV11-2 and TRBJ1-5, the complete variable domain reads EAGVAQSPRYKIIEKRQSVAFWCNPISGHATLYWYQQILGQGPKLLIQFQNNGVVDDSQLPKDRFSAERLKGVDSTLKIQPAKLEDSAVYLCASSLGEGGNQPQHFGDGTRLSIL.